This T cell receptor (beta chain) came from a study of Tregs in tolerant kidney transplant recipients. General observations from the study: Tregs expanded with activated donor B cells seemed most donor-specific.

Germline V gives CDR1 LGHNA, CDR2 YSLEER. With 0 bases removed from V and 0 bases from J, the gap between germline ends came to 9 bases. CDR3 size: 15 residues. Libraries were prepared by immunoSEQ multiplex PCR; TCRdb keeps only in-frame clonotypes and omits some of them. The table lists approximately 8,700 clones, 40% to 50% of them singletons. As regards this clone: The antigen remains unidentified.

The origin of this receptor is a human donor in good health. The rearrangement links TRBV4-3 to TRBJ2-7, with D possibly matching TRBD1 (5 bases). Sequencing used CD4+ T cells from blood cultured with allogeneic cells. The CDR3 region is CASSQEQASSYEQYF. The DNA of the CDR3 is TGCGCCAGCAGCCAAGAACAGGCGAGCTCCTACGAGCAGTACTTC.